These T cell receptor beta chains were read from a single sample in a study of cytomegalovirus exposure and HLA in healthy donors. TCRdb keeps only in-frame clones here, not all; method: immunoSEQ multiplex PCR. The sample lists 100,000 to 150,000 clones, roughly four fifths occurring once. The specimen sequenced was PBMCs. Receptors originate from a male donor in good health and CMV-seronegative. The conserved cysteine and the conserved F or W are not part of the CDR3 here.

v_call,cdr3_length,j_call,cdr3_aa
TRBV7-9,13,TRBJ1-4,ASSGWTPTNEKLF
TRBV7-7,10,TRBJ2-1,ASSLQGGEQF
TRBV5-4,12,TRBJ2-7,ASSAGTTLYEQY
TRBV15,14,TRBJ2-5,ATSRGTSGSQETQY
TRBV4-1,14,TRBJ2-5,ASSPPGTGVKETQY
TRBV30,12,TRBJ1-2,AWSGQGFGYGYT
TRBV21-1,14,TRBJ2-5,ASSKGAGGSQETQY
TRBV27,12,TRBJ1-5,ASSLGGAMRPQH
TRBV7-3,13,TRBJ2-5,ASSLQGSKKETQY
TRBV27,14,TRBJ2-2,ASSFTAGGLTGELF
TRBV6-1,13,TRBJ1-1,ASTIFDTGNTEAF
TRBV7-9,13,TRBJ2-7,ASSPTGGPRDEQY
TRBV28,12,TRBJ1-2,ASSLSGENYGYT
TRBV7-8,11,TRBJ1-5,ASRQGSNQPQH
TRBV11-2,12,TRBJ2-7,ASSPGQFSYEQY
TRBV11-2,14,TRBJ2-1,ASSEGESLTYNEQF
TRBV19,15,TRBJ1-5,ASSIDGFRTDHQPQH
TRBV28,17,TRBJ2-7,ASSRTGTGKIGVTYEQY
TRBV29-1,8,TRBJ1-1,SAGQGKAF
TRBV28,15,TRBJ1-1,ASTPVDRSFMNTEAF
TRBV7-9,12,TRBJ2-7,ASSASGTGLEQY
TRBV6-4,13,TRBJ2-1,ASSLAGGFYNEQF
TRBV7-3,15,TRBJ2-2,ASSLTQWKGLTGELF
TRBV30,12,TRBJ1-1,ASRSYDMNTEAF
TRBV5-6,12,TRBJ1-3,ASSLRDSRNTIY
TRBV5-1,13,TRBJ1-4,ASSLGTGTNEKLF
TRBV5-3,14,TRBJ1-5,ARSLIQGAGGQPQH
TRBV29-1,12,TRBJ2-7,SVSGRGPTYEQY
TRBV28,13,TRBJ2-5,ASSPIGTGKETQY
TRBV7-2,12,TRBJ2-1,ASSLGGTQNEQF